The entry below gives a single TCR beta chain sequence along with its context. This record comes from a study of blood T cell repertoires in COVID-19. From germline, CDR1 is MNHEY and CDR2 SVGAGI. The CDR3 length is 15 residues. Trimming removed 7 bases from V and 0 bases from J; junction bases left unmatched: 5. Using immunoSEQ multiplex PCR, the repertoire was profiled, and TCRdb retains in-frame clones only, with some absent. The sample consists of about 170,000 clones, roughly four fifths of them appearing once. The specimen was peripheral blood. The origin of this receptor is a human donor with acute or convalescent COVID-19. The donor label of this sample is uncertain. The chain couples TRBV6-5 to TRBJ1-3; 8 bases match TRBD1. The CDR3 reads CASTLDRDSGNTIYF. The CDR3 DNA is TGTGCCAGCACCTTGGACAGGGACTCTGGAAACACCATATATTTT.